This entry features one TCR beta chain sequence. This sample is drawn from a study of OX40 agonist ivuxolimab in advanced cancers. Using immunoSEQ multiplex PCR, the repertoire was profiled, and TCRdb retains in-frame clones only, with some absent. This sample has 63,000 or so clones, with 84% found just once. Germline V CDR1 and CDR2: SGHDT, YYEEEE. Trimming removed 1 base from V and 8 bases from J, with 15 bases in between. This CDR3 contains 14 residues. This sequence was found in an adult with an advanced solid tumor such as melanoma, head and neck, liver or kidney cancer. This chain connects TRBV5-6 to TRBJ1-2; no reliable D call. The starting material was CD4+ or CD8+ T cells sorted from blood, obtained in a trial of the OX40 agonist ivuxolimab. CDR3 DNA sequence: TGTGCCAGCAGCTTGTCGTCGGGCTTTTACGGCTACACCTTC. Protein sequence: CASSLSSGFYGYTF.